This T cell receptor beta chain was captured by sequencing in a study of OX40 agonist ivuxolimab in advanced cancers. Profiling relied on immunoSEQ multiplex PCR, and the TCRdb table lists in-frame clones only, not all of them. Of about 42,000 clones listed, 85% to 90% are singletons. Whole-study findings and limits: Low normalized T-cell clonal expansion was also seen in some nonresponders. Relative to CD4+, CD8+ T cells held more expanded clones on average.

Germline CDR1 MDHEN, CDR2 SYDVKM. CDR3 length: 15 amino acids. V shed 2 bases and J 10 bases; nucleotides not matched to a gene: 8. As for this clone: Its cognate antigen is unknown.

The chain employs TRBV28 and TRBJ1-4, with 9 bases that match TRBD1. This TCR derives from an adult with an advanced solid tumor such as melanoma, head and neck, liver or kidney cancer. The source material was CD4+ or CD8+ T cells sorted from blood, sampled in a trial of the OX40 agonist ivuxolimab. In nucleotides, the CDR3 is TGTGCCAGCAGTTTAACCGGGGACAGGGACGGAAAACTGTTTTTT. Translation: CASSLTGDRDGKLFF.